The clone carrying this T cell receptor (beta chain) occurred many times. This sample is drawn from a study of blood T cell repertoires in COVID-19. Across the whole study: The analysed material was cDNA or gDNA that came from T cells, B-cell-depleted T cells, or PBMCs.

Here immunoSEQ multiplex PCR was the method, and the copy in TCRdb shows in-frame clones only, minus some. The data hold about 110,000 clones, with about four fifths observed a single time. The CDR3 totals 14 residues. In germline, CDR1 is SGHNT, CDR2 YENEEA. V lost 5 bases and J lost 8, with 18 bases in between. Sequencing used peripheral blood. This sequence was found in a woman in her 70s with acute or convalescent COVID-19. V gene TRBV11-3 combines with J gene TRBJ1-2; tentatively, D is TRBD1 (5 bases). The CDR3: CASSRPRRGYGYTF. The CDR3 nucleotides read TGTGCCAGCAGCCGACCTCGGAGGGGTTACGGCTACACCTTC.